Reported below is one T cell receptor beta chain. What it recognizes is unknown. These data originate in a study of T cell clonotyping in hematopoietic cell transplantation. In the study overall: Cytoreduction preceded collection of pretransplant recipient samples. Study-wide findings and caveats: Higher Inverse Simpson Index values in graft donor and pretransplant recipient predicted broader posttransplant TCR diversity. Few recipient clonotypes overlapped donors; over 97% were de novo at given depth.

Measured with immunoSEQ multiplex PCR; TCRdb has only the in-frame clones, and not every one. The profile covers some 27,000 clones, with roughly 84% appearing a single time and approximately 1.7% taken by the ten largest. Noted time point: recipient sample about 28 days before transplant, after cytoreduction. Recipient blood drawn about 28 days pretransplant and days 30, 100, 180 after. This TCR came from a man between 40 and 49 years old with acute myeloid leukemia. Some clones in this sample may be carry-over from other donors' samples. The sample in question was peripheral blood mononuclear cells, obtained before stem cell transplant.

CDR3 sequence reads: CASSYSRGFTDTQYF. The CDR3 nucleotides are TGTGCCAGCAGTTACTCGAGGGGGTTCACAGATACGCAGTATTTT. The chain combines TRBV6-5 with TRBJ2-3; D may be TRBD1 (6 bases). With 0 bases removed from V and 2 bases from J, the gap between germline ends came to 9 bases. This CDR3 has 15 amino acids. From germline, CDR1 is MNHEY and CDR2 SVGAGI.